What follows are 15 T cell receptor beta chains derived from one specimen sequenced in a study of T cell responses to AZD1222 COVID-19 vaccine. The assay was immunoSEQ multiplex PCR, and TCRdb's table has in-frame clones only and misses some. Of 90,000 to 130,000 clones listed, roughly 87% were seen once; the top ten hold approximately 3%. Specimen: peripheral blood, collected on day 0 of MenACWY control vaccination. The receptors originated from an adult in good health.

The CDR3 is CASSIQGTVVNTEAFF. The CDR3 DNA follows: TGTGCCAGTAGTATCCAAGGTACAGTGGTGAACACTGAAGCTTTCTTT. The J gene is TRBJ1-1, the V gene TRBV19; D is unresolved. The CDR3 has 16 amino acids. V was shortened by 3 bases and J by 0 bases, with 14 bases between the two germline ends. Germline values: CDR1 LNHDA, CDR2 SQIVND (reference sequence).

A note on this clone: One junction end disagrees with the germline gene, perhaps due to a read error. The J gene is TRBJ1-6, the V gene TRBV7-2; the match to TRBD1 covers 8 bases. Germline assignment: CDR1 SGHTA and CDR2 FQGNSA. The CDR3 is 14 residues long. CDR3 DNA: TGTGCCAGCACCTTAACAGGGGGTTGGTCACCCCTCCACTTT. Protein product: CASTLTGGWSPLHF.

The chain uses TRBV9 and TRBJ1-2; D possibly corresponds to TRBD1 (6 bases). Germline assignment: CDR1 SGDLS and CDR2 YYNGEE. The CDR3 has 15 amino acids. V lost 3 bases and J lost 2, with 14 bases in between. The CDR3 loop reads CASSGGAGPNYGYTF. The CDR3 coding sequence is TGTGCCAGCAGCGGGGGGGCCGGACCAAACTATGGCTACACCTTC.

The gene calls are TRBV6-5 and TRBJ2-1; D ambiguous. Germline V gene data show CDR1 as MNHEY and CDR2 as SVGAGI. This CDR3 is 13 amino acids long. V shed 6 bases and J shed 8 bases, with 14 bases lying between them. CDR3 loop: CASRPTLHDEQFF. The CDR3 nucleotides are TGTGCCAGCAGACCGACCCTGCACGATGAGCAGTTCTTC.

This clone occurred once. The chain joins TRBV19 to TRBJ1-1; tentatively, D is TRBD1 (6 bases). The germline gives CDR1 LNHDA, CDR2 SQIVND (reference sequence). CDR3 size: 13 residues. The ends were cut back, 7 bases at V and 0 bases at J, with 9 bases in the middle. CDR3 coding DNA: TGTGCCAGTATTGGGACACTGAACACTGAAGCTTTCTTT. This codes for CASIGTLNTEAFF.

The V gene is TRBV5-4, the J gene TRBJ2-3; tentative D call: TRBD1 (6 bases). Trimming took 0 bases from V and 4 from J, leaving 6 bases between them. The CDR3 runs 13 residues. In germline, CDR1 is SGHNT, CDR2 YYREEE (reference sequence). The DNA for the CDR3 is TGTGCCAGCAGCTTGGAGGGGGCAGATACGCAGTATTTT. Translating it yields CASSLEGADTQYF.

This clone was seen just once. V is TRBV28 and J is TRBJ2-7, with D tentatively TRBD2 (5 bases). Between the trimmed V and J ends, which lost 10 bases and 0 bases, there was a span of 7 bases. Germline V gene data show CDR1 as MDHEN and CDR2 as SYDVKM. This CDR3 has 11 residues. The CDR3 region is CATAGSYEQYF. In nucleotides, the CDR3 is TGTGCCACCGCGGGCTCCTACGAGCAGTACTTC.

The V call is TRBV30, the J call TRBJ1-3; possibly TRBD1 for D (5 bases). Germline V gene lookup returns CDR1 GTSNPN and CDR2 SVGIG (reference sequence). The CDR3 has 13 amino acids. Trimming stripped 0 bases from V and 7 bases from J, with 10 bases between. CDR3 DNA: TGTGCCTGGAGTGTATCAGGGTGGAACACCATATATTTT. Protein sequence: CAWSVSGWNTIYF.

The chain combines TRBV2 with TRBJ2-5, with D possibly being TRBD2 (6 bases). Germline V lookup: CDR1 SNHLY, CDR2 FYNNEI. This CDR3 is built from 13 residues. Trimming took off 6 bases at V and 3 bases at J, with 11 bases between the two ends. The CDR3 sequence is CASSYRREETQYF. CDR3 in DNA: TGTGCCAGCAGCTACAGGAGGGAAGAGACCCAGTACTTC.

V gene TRBV10-3 combines with J gene TRBJ2-3, with D possibly TRBD2 on 7 matching bases. The CDR3 is 16 amino acids. The V end was cut by 11 bases, the J end by 0 bases, with 21 bases between. Per the germline V gene, CDR1 is ENHRY and CDR2 is SYGVKD. CDR3 region: CAAGRGGPYSTDTQYF. The CDR3 DNA reads TGTGCCGCTGGTAGGGGGGGCCCCTATAGCACAGATACGCAGTATTTT.

The genes are TRBV5-1 and TRBJ1-1; D may be TRBD1 (6 bases). The germline V gene encodes CDR1 SGHRS and CDR2 YFSETQ. The V and J ends lost 3 bases and 4 bases respectively, with 19 bases between them. The CDR3 sequence is 16 residues long. The CDR3 protein is CASSSGKYQGRTEAFF. CDR3 bases: TGCGCCAGCAGCTCGGGAAAATATCAGGGGCGCACTGAAGCTTTCTTT.

The chain combines TRBV7-2 with TRBJ1-6; 9 bases agree with TRBD1. V lost 4 bases and J lost 6; bases outside the gene matches: 7. Germline CDR1 reads SGHTA; CDR2 reads FQGNSA. The CDR3 length is 16 residues. The CDR3 sequence: CASSWVTGGTNSPLHF. CDR3 in DNA: TGTGCCAGCAGCTGGGTGACAGGGGGAACTAATTCACCCCTCCACTTT.

The gene calls are TRBV7-8 and TRBJ1-3, with D hard to call. Per germline, CDR1 SGHVS and CDR2 FQNEAQ. V lost 0 bases and J 0 bases, leaving 3 bases between the germline ends. This CDR3 is 14 amino acids long. The CDR3 DNA sequence: TGTGCCAGCAGCTTAGCGTTCTCTGGAAACACCATATATTTT. It encodes CASSLAFSGNTIYF.

The rearrangement uses TRBV5-6 and TRBJ1-2; TRBD1 agrees at 7 bases. Germline V gene sequence: CDR1 SGHDT, CDR2 YYEEEE. Trimming cost V 4 bases and J 3 bases; bases outside gene matches: 9. The CDR3 sequence is 15 residues long. CDR3 DNA sequence: TGTGCCAGCAGCCACACAGGGGTTTCAGACTATGGCTACACCTTC. Translating it yields CASSHTGVSDYGYTF. Combining the CDR3 with reference TRBV5-6 and TRBJ1-2 gives the whole variable domain DAGVTQSPTHLIKTRGQQVTLRCSPKSGHDTVSWYQQALGQGPQFIFQYYEEEERQRGNFPDRFSGHQFPNYSSELNVNALLLGDSALYLCASSHTGVSDYGYTFGSGTRLTVV.

This clone was picked up one time. The chain combines TRBV10-3 with TRBJ1-1; the match to TRBD1 covers 10 bases. Germline-derived CDR1 and CDR2 are ENHRY and SYGVKD. The CDR3 consists of 15 residues. V was clipped by 11 bases and J by 2 bases; unmatched bases: 11. CDR3 region: CAPRQGAKCNTEAFF. The CDR3 nucleotides read TGTGCCCCCAGACAGGGGGCGAAGTGTAACACTGAAGCTTTCTTT.